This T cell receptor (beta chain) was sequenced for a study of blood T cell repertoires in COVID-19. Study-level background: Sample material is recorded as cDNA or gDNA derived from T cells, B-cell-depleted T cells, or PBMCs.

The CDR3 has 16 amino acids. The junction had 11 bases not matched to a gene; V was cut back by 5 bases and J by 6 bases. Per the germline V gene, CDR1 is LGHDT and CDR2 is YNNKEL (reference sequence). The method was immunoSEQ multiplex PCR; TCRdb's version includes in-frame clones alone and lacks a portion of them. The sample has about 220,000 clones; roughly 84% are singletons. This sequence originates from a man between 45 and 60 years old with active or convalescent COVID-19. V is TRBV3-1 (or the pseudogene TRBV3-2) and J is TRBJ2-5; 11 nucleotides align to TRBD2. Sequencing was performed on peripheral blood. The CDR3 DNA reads TGTGCCAGCAGCAGTACAAGACTAGCGGGGTTGAAGACCCAGTACTTC. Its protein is CASSSTRLAGLKTQYF.